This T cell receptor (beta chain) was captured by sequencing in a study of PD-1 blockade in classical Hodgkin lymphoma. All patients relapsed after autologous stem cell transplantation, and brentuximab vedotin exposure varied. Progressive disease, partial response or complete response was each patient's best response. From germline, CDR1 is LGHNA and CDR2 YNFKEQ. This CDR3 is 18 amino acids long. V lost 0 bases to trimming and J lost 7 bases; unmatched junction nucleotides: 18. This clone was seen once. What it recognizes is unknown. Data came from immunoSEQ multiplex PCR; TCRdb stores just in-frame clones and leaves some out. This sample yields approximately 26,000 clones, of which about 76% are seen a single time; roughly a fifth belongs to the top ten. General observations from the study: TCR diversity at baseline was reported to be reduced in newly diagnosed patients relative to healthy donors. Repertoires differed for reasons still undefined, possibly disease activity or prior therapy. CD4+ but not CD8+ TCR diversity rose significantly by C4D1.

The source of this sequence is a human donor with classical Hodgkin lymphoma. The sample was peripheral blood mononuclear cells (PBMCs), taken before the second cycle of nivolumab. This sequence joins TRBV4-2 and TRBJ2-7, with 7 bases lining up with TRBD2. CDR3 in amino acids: CASSQDGGGTSREGEQYF. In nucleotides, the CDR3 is TGTGCCAGCAGCCAAGATGGAGGCGGGACCTCAAGGGAGGGGGAGCAGTACTTC.